This TCR beta chain was obtained from a study of T-cell memory formation after mild COVID-19. Study background: Largely donor-specific sequence clusters came from a couple of donors.

MiXCR was run by TCRdb on the 5' RACE reads, yielding one entry per CDR3 protein. The table lists fewer than 400,000 distinct CDR3 sequences, roughly 13% of them singletons, with roughly a fifth in the top ten. With respect to this clonotype: The antigen is undetermined.

Germline V gives CDR1 SGHTA, CDR2 FQGNSA. The ends were cut back, 2 bases at V and 7 bases at J, with 9 bases in the middle. The CDR3 sequence is 13 residues long. Study conclusions and caveats: Clones shrinking from day 15 to 85 showed even CD4/CD8 mixes; later expanders tilted CD4+. CD4+ contracting clones were mainly CM and EM; CD8+ ones, EMRA. Several responding clones turned up in pre-infection memory, indicating that cross-reactive memory may have taken part.

The source of this sequence is a man younger than 35 who had mild COVID-19 (a few samples of this study predate the infection). Cell type and time point are not known. The rearrangement uses TRBV7-2 and TRBJ1-5, with no clear D. The sequencing input was PBMCs or a T cell subset sorted from them (not recorded which). The CDR3 DNA reads as TGTGCCAGCAGCTTAAACTCTCTGCAGCCCCAGCATTTT. Residues: CASSLNSLQPQHF. Complete variable domain (other parts from reference TRBV7-2 and TRBJ1-5): GAGVSQSPSNKVTEKGKDVELRCDPISGHTALYWYRQSLGQGLEFLIYFQGNSAPDKSGLPSDRFSAERTGGSVSTLTIQRTQQEDSAVYLCASSLNSLQPQHFGDGTRLSIL.